The 9 T cell receptor beta chains below were found in one sample sequenced in a study of cytomegalovirus exposure and HLA in healthy donors. In the PCR, 60 Vbeta and 13 Jbeta primers were used. Clones were read by immunoSEQ multiplex PCR, and TCRdb kept only the in-frame ones, dropping some. This table holds about 37,000 clones, 68% found once. The specimen sequenced was PBMCs. These receptors originate from a man in his forties in good health and CMV-seronegative.

The CDR3 sequence is CSPIQGNEQFF. CDR3 DNA sequence: TGCAGCCCGATCCAGGGCAATGAGCAGTTCTTC. The V gene is TRBV20-1, the J gene TRBJ2-1, with a weak D call TRBD1 (5 bases). Germline V gene lookup returns CDR1 DFQATT and CDR2 SNEGSKA (reference sequence). The CDR3 sequence is 11 residues long.

This clone has a handful of counts. The chain couples TRBV27 to TRBJ1-6, with 7 bases that match TRBD1. The ends lost 6 bases at V and 7 bases at J; junction bases unmatched: 12. This CDR3 comprises 16 residues. In germline, CDR1 is MNHEY, CDR2 SMNVEV (reference sequence). The CDR3 spells CASSWMVGGANSPLHF. The DNA of the CDR3 is TGTGCCAGCAGCTGGATGGTAGGGGGCGCGAATTCACCCCTCCACTTT.

This clone was seen more than once but under ten times. This sequence joins TRBV5-1 and TRBJ2-1; 15 bases match TRBD2. This CDR3 has 16 amino acids. The V segment lost 3 bases and the J segment 7 bases; nucleotides outside the gene matches: 5. Germline values: CDR1 SGHRS, CDR2 YFSETQ. The CDR3 loop is CASSSGLAGGQNEQFF. CDR3 nucleotides: TGCGCCAGCAGCTCGGGACTAGCGGGGGGCCAGAATGAGCAGTTCTTC.

This rearrangement joins TRBV7-9 to TRBJ2-5; TRBD1 agrees at 7 bases. This CDR3 comprises 13 residues. The J segment lost 4 bases and the V segment lost 4 bases, leaving 3 bases of the junction unmatched. In germline, CDR1 is SEHNR, CDR2 FQNEAQ (reference sequence). CDR3 sequence (DNA): TGTGCCAGCAGCTCCGGACAGGCAGAGACCCAGTACTTC. It is translated as CASSSGQAETQYF.

The CDR3 protein is CASSSPGQGNYGYTF. In DNA, the CDR3 is TGTGCCAGCAGTTCGCCGGGACAGGGAAACTATGGCTACACCTTC. The chain is built from TRBV28 and TRBJ1-2; TRBD1 agrees at 9 bases. The V segment lost 4 bases and the J segment 2 bases; nucleotides outside the gene matches: 5. This CDR3 comprises 15 residues. Germline CDR1 is MDHEN and CDR2 is SYDVKM.

The V call is TRBV6-1, the J call TRBJ2-4; no clear D. Germline V gene lookup returns CDR1 MNHNS and CDR2 SASEGT. The V end was cut by 4 bases, the J end by 0 bases, with 10 bases between. This CDR3 spans 15 amino acids. CDR3 DNA: TGTGCCAGCAGTGTTCGGTCTATAGCCAAAAACATTCAGTACTTC. Its translation: CASSVRSIAKNIQYF.

The chain combines TRBV5-1 with TRBJ1-2; 11 nucleotides line up with TRBD1. The CDR3 consists of 16 residues. Trimming removed 4 bases from V and 4 bases from J; junction bases left unmatched: 9. CDR1 is SGHRS, CDR2 YFSETQ, per germline. This CDR3 is CASSRTGGIGGYGYTF. The CDR3 DNA is TGCGCCAGCAGCAGGACAGGGGGCATAGGGGGCTATGGCTACACCTTC. The full variable domain, rest sourced from reference TRBV5-1 and TRBJ1-2, is KAGVTQTPRYLIKTRGQQVTLSCSPISGHRSVSWYQQTPGQGLQFLFEYFSETQRNKGNFPGRFSGRQFSNSRSEMNVSTLELGDSALYLCASSRTGGIGGYGYTFGSGTRLTVV.

The table lists this clone with a few counts. The V call is TRBV5-1, the J call TRBJ2-2, with TRBD2 matching over 7 bases. The CDR3 is made up of 15 amino acids. The germline V gene has CDR1 SGHRS and CDR2 YFSETQ. V gave up 4 bases and J gave up 4 bases; unmatched junction bases: 7. This CDR3 is CASSPSAGVTGELFF. The DNA for the CDR3 is TGCGCCAGCAGCCCGTCGGCGGGGGTCACCGGGGAGCTGTTTTTT. The full variable domain, completed using reference TRBV5-1 and TRBJ2-2, is KAGVTQTPRYLIKTRGQQVTLSCSPISGHRSVSWYQQTPGQGLQFLFEYFSETQRNKGNFPGRFSGRQFSNSRSEMNVSTLELGDSALYLCASSPSAGVTGELFFGEGSRLTVL.

V is TRBV7-8 and J is TRBJ2-7; 9 positions match TRBD1. The CDR3 spans 16 residues. Germline CDR1 SGHVS, CDR2 FQNEAQ. The V gene end was trimmed by 5 bases and the J gene end by 6 bases; junction bases not matched to a gene: 14. CDR3 sequence (DNA): TGTGCCAGCAGCCTGAACTCGGGACAGGGTCTCTCCGAGCAGTACTTC. Protein sequence: CASSLNSGQGLSEQYF.